Each of the 5 T cell receptor beta chains below was sequenced from the same sample in a study of T cell responses to AZD1222 COVID-19 vaccine. TCRdb keeps only in-frame clones here, not all; method: immunoSEQ multiplex PCR. The sample records roughly 130,000 clones, 88% being singletons. The sample was peripheral blood, taken on day 0 of MenACWY control vaccination. The receptors stem from an adult in good health.

This clone was counted once. V usage is TRBV4-2 and J usage is TRBJ2-3; 7 nucleotides align to TRBD1. V was pared by 0 bases and J by 6 bases, with 9 bases of the junction left unmatched. CDR1 and CDR2 (germline): LGHNA, YNFKEQ. The CDR3 covers 16 residues. The CDR3 spells CASSQELAGGLDTQYF. The CDR3 DNA reads as TGTGCCAGCAGCCAAGAGCTAGCAGGGGGTCTGGATACGCAGTATTTT.

This clone has more than one count but fewer than ten. The chain uses TRBV19 and TRBJ1-5; possible D gene TRBD1, 5 bases. Between the trimmed V and J ends, which lost 8 bases and 0 bases, there was a span of 11 bases. Germline CDR1 is LNHDA and CDR2 is SQIVND (reference sequence). The CDR3 sequence is 14 residues long. CDR3 sequence reads: CASRDPLSNQPQHF. Here the CDR3 DNA reads TGTGCCAGTCGGGACCCCCTTAGCAATCAGCCCCAGCATTTT.

This clone was recorded only once. The chain employs TRBV2 and TRBJ2-4, with D possibly being TRBD2 (6 bases). V dropped 5 bases and J dropped 0 bases, with 17 bases sitting between them. Germline CDR1 and CDR2: SNHLY and FYNNEI. The CDR3 length is 17 residues. The CDR3 bases are TGTGCCAGCAGTCAGGCGGGGCAGATCCTAGCCAAAAACATTCAGTACTTC. It encodes CASSQAGQILAKNIQYF.

This clone has only a few counts. V gene TRBV28 combines with J gene TRBJ2-1; no firm D call. The CDR3 length is 11 residues. Looked up from germline, CDR1 is MDHEN and CDR2 is SYDVKM. V gave up 8 bases and J gave up 7 bases, with 9 bases separating them. CDR3 in DNA: TGTGCCAGCGTCAATTCAAATGAGCAGTTCTTC. Amino acid sequence: CASVNSNEQFF.

CDR3 protein: CASSTYRGLGGELFF. CDR3 DNA: TGTGCCAGCAGTACCTACAGGGGGTTGGGCGGGGAGCTGTTTTTT. J is TRBJ2-2 and V is TRBV28; TRBD1 agrees at 8 bases. The CDR3 runs 15 residues. The V gene's germline CDR1 is MDHEN and CDR2 SYDVKM. The ends lost 5 bases at V and 7 bases at J; junction bases unmatched: 9.